Listed here are 22 T cell receptor beta chains from one sample, sequenced in a study of regulatory T cells in long-lasting Graves disease. Noted time point: newly diagnosed GD, antithyroid drugs for less than 3 months. After RNA was extracted from PBMCs, the TCR library was made from it. Both iRepertoire HTBI primers and Arm-PCR of CDR3 regions were used to build the TCR beta libraries. TCRdb re-called the multiplex PCR reads with MiXCR, one entry per CDR3 protein. The sample holds 550,000 to 650,000 distinct CDR3 sequences; about 16% are singletons and the top ten take about 12%. These data are also associated with another study on T cells in Graves' hyperthyroidism and ophthalmopathy.

Material: peripheral blood mononuclear cells (PBMCs), obtained at new diagnosis, from a patient treated with antithyroid drugs. Receptors were obtained from a man aged 18 to 30 with Graves disease.

The chain has TRBV11-1 and TRBJ1-5; D gene ambiguous. Germline V gene lookup returns CDR1 SGHAT and CDR2 FQDESV (reference sequence). The CDR3 totals 13 residues. Trimming removed 2 bases at V and 8 bases at J, with 10 bases between. CDR3 nucleotides: TGTGCCAGCAGCTTAAATGGGTTGGAGCCCCAGCATTTT. It codes for CASSLNGLEPQHF. The whole variable domain, filled in from reference TRBV11-1 and TRBJ1-5, reads EAEVAQSPRYKITEKSQAVAFWCDPISGHATLYWYRQILGQGPELLVQFQDESVVDDSQLPKDRFSAERLKGVDSTLKIQPAELGDSAMYLCASSLNGLEPQHFGDGTRLSIL.

There are a few counts of this clonotype. The V gene is TRBV7-9, the J gene TRBJ2-7; D may be TRBD1 (6 bases). V lost 8 bases and J lost 5, with 19 bases in between. Germline lookup yields CDR1 SEHNR and CDR2 FQNEAQ (reference sequence). This CDR3 has 14 amino acids. The CDR3 reads CASASSLRGDEQYF. The CDR3 DNA is TGTGCCAGCGCGTCCTCACTCAGGGGCGACGAGCAGTACTTC.

There are many counts of this clonotype. The chain uses TRBV30 and TRBJ1-5, with 8 bases that match TRBD1. Germline trimming cut 3 bases from V and 2 bases from J; bases unmatched to any gene: 12. The germline V gene has CDR1 GTSNPN and CDR2 SVGIG (reference sequence). This CDR3 has 17 residues. CDR3 coding DNA: TGTGCCTGGAGCGCACCCCAACAGGGGGTAGGCAATCAGCCCCAGCATTTT. It specifies CAWSAPQQGVGNQPQHF.

Ten or more counts support this clonotype. In DNA form, the CDR3 reads TGCAGCGTTGACAGAAACACTGAAGCTTTCTTT. Amino acid sequence: CSVDRNTEAFF. The chain carries TRBV29-1 and TRBJ1-1; no clear D. V dropped 3 bases and J dropped 2 bases, with 4 bases sitting between them. This CDR3 is 11 amino acids long. Germline CDR1 SQVTM, CDR2 ANQGSEA.

This clonotype has more than one count but fewer than ten. The chain combines TRBV14 with TRBJ2-2; 12 bases fit TRBD2. Per germline, CDR1 SGHDN and CDR2 FVKESK. This CDR3 contains 16 residues. The V segment lost 4 bases and the J segment 3 bases; nucleotides outside the gene matches: 3. DNA for the CDR3: TGTGCCAGCAGCCCTGGACTAGCGGGGTACACCGGGGAGCTGTTTTTT. Amino acids: CASSPGLAGYTGELFF.

The chain has TRBV20-1 and TRBJ2-2, with TRBD2 identical over 8 bases. The germline CDR1 and CDR2 sequences are DFQATT and SNEGSKA (reference sequence). The CDR3 extends over 16 amino acids. The V segment lost 0 bases and the J segment 6 bases; nucleotides outside the gene matches: 9. The CDR3 bases are TGCAGTGCTAGAGATCGAGGTGCGGGAGGCCCCGGGGAGCTGTTTTTT. Amino acids: CSARDRGAGGPGELFF.

This clonotype was counted a few times. The rearrangement links TRBV19 to TRBJ2-7; D remains unclear. This CDR3 comprises 14 residues. In germline, CDR1 is LNHDA, CDR2 SQIVND (reference sequence). Trimming shortened V by 0 bases and J by 1 base, and 7 bases separated the two germline ends. In DNA, the CDR3 is TGTGCCAGTAGTATAGAAACGGGTTCCTACGAGCAGTACTTC. Residues: CASSIETGSYEQYF.

This clonotype was recorded at least ten times. The CDR3 DNA is TGTGCCAGCAGCTTAGAGGAGGGTCCCTATGGCTACACCTTC. Its translation is CASSLEEGPYGYTF. The chain uses TRBV11-1 and TRBJ1-2; the D is unclear. The CDR3 loop spans 14 amino acids. Germline values: CDR1 SGHAT, CDR2 FQDESV (reference sequence). V was cut by 1 base and J by 4 bases, with 10 bases left in between.

V usage is TRBV3-1 and J usage is TRBJ2-5, with TRBD1 as a possible D gene (5 bases). The germline V gene encodes CDR1 LGHDT and CDR2 YNNKEL (reference sequence). V gave up 5 bases and J gave up 1 base, with 8 bases separating them. The CDR3 consists of 13 residues. In DNA form, the CDR3 reads TGTGCCAGCAGCTCGACAGTCCAAGAGACCCAGTACTTC. Translated: CASSSTVQETQYF.

This clonotype came up a few times. The chain uses TRBV28 and TRBJ1-2, with D maybe TRBD1 (6 bases). CDR1 is MDHEN, CDR2 SYDVKM, per germline. The CDR3 is 15 amino acids. Trimming pared 4 bases from V and 0 bases from J, leaving 12 bases between. CDR3 in amino acids: CASSYHREANYGYTF. DNA for the CDR3: TGTGCCAGCAGTTACCACAGGGAAGCTAACTATGGCTACACCTTC.

The V gene is TRBV20-1, the J gene TRBJ1-2; the match to TRBD1 covers 8 bases. V was clipped by 5 bases and J by 7 bases; unmatched bases: 9. Germline values: CDR1 DFQATT, CDR2 SNEGSKA (reference sequence). This CDR3 contains 13 residues. CDR3: CSAPGQDGGGYTF. The CDR3 coding sequence is TGCAGTGCTCCGGGACAGGACGGCGGTGGCTACACCTTC.

To note about this clonotype: A clone one base away is much larger, so this may be a read error. The rearrangement links TRBV6-1 to TRBJ2-7; 7 nucleotides match TRBD1. The CDR3 contains 16 residues. Per the germline V gene, CDR1 is MNHNS and CDR2 is SASEGT. The CDR3 bases are TGTGCCAGCACCCGGGTAGGGGGCCGAAGCTCCTACGAGCAGCACTTC. Translated, it gives CASTRVGGRSSYEQHF.

This clonotype was observed a few times. V usage is TRBV10-3 and J usage is TRBJ2-3; 9 nucleotides line up with TRBD1. CDR1 is ENHRY and CDR2 is SYGVKD in the germline V gene. CDR3 length: 14 amino acids. The trim removed 8 bases at V and 7 bases at J, leaving 10 bases unmatched. As DNA, the CDR3 is TGTGCCATCCGAGAGACAGGGGGAGAAAATACGCAGTATTTT. Translated: CAIRETGGENTQYF.

At least ten counts were recorded for this clonotype. This rearrangement joins TRBV12-3 or TRBV12-4 to TRBJ1-5; D is possibly TRBD1 (5 bases). The V end was cut by 8 bases, the J end by 8 bases, with 19 bases between. This CDR3 is 14 amino acids long. CDR3 DNA: TGTGCCAGCTGTTCCGACAGCGTAATCAAGCCCCAGCATTTT. Translated, it gives CASCSDSVIKPQHF.

This clonotype was recorded many times. A read error may account for a junction end that differs from germline. The chain combines TRBV2 with TRBJ2-1; 14 bases are a match to TRBD2. Germline CDR1 and CDR2: SNHLY and FYNNEI. The CDR3 covers 13 residues. CDR3: CASSENGLAGGSF. The CDR3 DNA reads as TGTGCCAGCAGTGAAAACGGACTAGCGGGAGGATCCTTC.

With regard to this clonotype: A far bigger clonotype differs at one base, so this is likely a read error. This chain links TRBV7-9 with TRBJ2-3; no clear D gene. The germline V gene has CDR1 SEHNR and CDR2 FQNEAQ (reference sequence). The CDR3 length is 16 residues. CDR3 DNA sequence: TGTGCCAGCAGCTTAACGGATCCACTGAGCACAGATATGCAGTATTTT. As protein: CASSLTDPLSTDMQYF.

This clonotype has a count of ten or more. The rearrangement joins TRBV20-1 to TRBJ2-1; tentatively, D is TRBD2 (6 bases). Looked up from germline, CDR1 is DFQATT and CDR2 is SNEGSKA (reference sequence). V gave up 4 bases and J gave up 2 bases, with 15 bases separating them. The CDR3 runs to 15 residues. CDR3 amino acids: CSATDLGSAYNEQFF. DNA of the CDR3: TGCAGTGCTACGGATCTCGGGAGTGCCTACAATGAGCAGTTCTTC.

In its sample, this clonotype was seen a few times. The chain has TRBV5-1 and TRBJ2-1; TRBD2 aligns across 11 bases. CDR1 and CDR2 from the germline V gene are SGHRS and YFSETQ. The V segment lost 4 bases and the J segment 3 bases; nucleotides outside the gene matches: 9. CDR3 size: 17 residues. The CDR3 DNA is TGCGCCAGCAGCCAAGATCAACTAGCGGGGGTCTACAATGAGCAGTTCTTC. Translated, it gives CASSQDQLAGVYNEQFF.

Comments on this clonotype: With a much larger clone just one base away, this may be a read error. This chain uses TRBV5-1 with TRBJ2-7; D call uncertain. Trimming pared 5 bases from V and 5 bases from J, leaving 17 bases between. CDR1 is SGHRS and CDR2 is YFSETQ in the germline V gene. The CDR3 covers 14 residues. The DNA for the CDR3 is TGCGCCAGCAGTCAGAGGCAGGCCGCCGACGAGCAGTACTTC. Its protein product is CASSQRQAADEQYF.

This clonotype was observed at least ten times. The rearrangement uses TRBV20-1 and TRBJ2-1, with TRBD2 matching 7 bases. CDR1 is DFQATT and CDR2 is SNEGSKA in the germline V gene (reference sequence). The CDR3 covers 16 residues. V trimming: 3 bases; J trimming: 4 bases; junction bases outside the gene matches: 12. CDR3 in DNA: TGCAGTGCTAGGGAACCGGGCGGGAGCTCATACAATGAGCAGTTCTTC. Protein sequence: CSAREPGGSSYNEQFF.

This chain connects TRBV7-9 to TRBJ2-3, with TRBD1 matching 8 bases. With V trimmed by 5 bases and J by 5 bases, 9 bases remained unmatched. Germline CDR1 is SEHNR and CDR2 is FQNEAQ (reference sequence). The CDR3 covers 15 residues. The CDR3 DNA is TGTGCCAGCAGCCAAGGTCCAGGGGGCAAAGATACGCAGTATTTT. Amino acid sequence: CASSQGPGGKDTQYF.

This clonotype was counted at least ten times. J is TRBJ2-2 and V is TRBV19; 15 nucleotides match TRBD2. V trimming: 6 bases; J trimming: 4 bases; junction bases outside the gene matches: 9. This CDR3 has 18 amino acids. The germline CDR1 and CDR2 sequences are LNHDA and SQIVND (reference sequence). The CDR3: CASRGSGTSGRFTGELFF. The CDR3 DNA sequence: TGTGCCAGTAGAGGATCCGGGACTAGCGGGAGGTTCACCGGGGAGCTGTTTTTT.